This TCR beta chain was recovered during a study of blood T cells in healthy people across ages (dated by TCRdb to between 2015 and 2017). Looking at the study overall: In model experiments, template switching captured roughly one uniquely barcoded TCR beta cDNA molecule for every two T cells. To avoid experimental bias, donors of different ages were spread randomly across the sequencing lanes. The donors were divided into four age groups: young (average roughly 17 years), middle-aged (about 39), aged (roughly 60) and long-lived (nearly 85). To track age-related changes in TCR beta repertoire diversity, the study relied on deep sequencing normalized with unique cDNA molecular identifiers. The study analyzed two additional independent replicas of 1 million unique cDNA reads from the same blood draw for two donors, one aged 18 to 29 and one aged 80 or older. Here is what the overall study found, with its caveats: Because the CMV infection status of the donors was unknown, age-related changes in expanded clonotypes may potentially have been confounded. Total diversity estimates from one million sequenced T cells were considered lower bounds and underestimates. Since profiling was done on bulk unsorted PBMCs, naive and antigen-experienced compartments could not be conclusively compared. Compared with the aged group, more naive CD4+ T cells, fewer expanded clones and increased TCR diversity were shown by the long-lived group, suggesting age selection. Observed TCR beta diversity correlated strongly with the percentage of naive T cells measured by flow cytometry. As age increased, observed TCR beta diversity per million T cells dropped in a roughly linear way, and a significant reduction was already evident by age approximately 40.

V has 7 bases trimmed and J has 5 bases trimmed; junction bases matching no gene number 10. CDR3 length: 16 amino acids, cysteine to phenylalanine. Solely the CDR3 DNA is kept, with 48 bases framed from the first base. Based on the germline V gene (reference sequence), the CDR1 and CDR2 sequences are DFQATT and SNEGSKA. With regard to this clonotype: The antigen it binds to is not known. Base qualities are not at hand, and no much larger clone is one base apart.

The library was produced with 5' RACE. TCRdb lists the instrument as Illumina HiSeq 2500. A second PCR of roughly 7 to 11 cycles was run with a J-beta primer mix and a sample-barcoded 5' primer. A template-switch 5' adaptor carrying 12 random nucleotides introduced a unique molecular identifier onto each TCR beta cDNA molecule. Each sample yielded at least 2.5 million CDR3-containing paired-end reads. The Mint cDNA synthesis kit, primed by a TRBC-specific oligonucleotide, was used to synthesize first-strand cDNA from all RNA. Following uracil-DNA glycosylase treatment, a first 18-cycle PCR with universal primers M1SS and BC2_uni_R was performed on all cDNA. As for the original processing: Each sample was normalized by randomly selecting 1 million high-quality reads, each carrying a distinct molecular identifier. Reads sharing molecular identifiers were discarded rather than binned into consensus sequences. MiTCR, set to a Q25 quality threshold and the strictest error-elimination algorithm, was used for CDR3 identification, clonotype clustering and error correction. Lower-bound total TCR beta diversity was estimated with a nonparametric unseen species model using Euler transformation. The public reads were reprocessed in TCRdb via fastp at Q25 and MiXCR, keeping in-frame beta chains. Rows matching on CDR3 protein sequence are summarized as one entry with the most common DNA and genes. For this entry, the V and J calls and clone size follow TCRdb and not the study's own pipeline. Across this sample there are around 1,700,000 distinct CDR3 sequences, with roughly 27% seen only once. The ten largest account for 7.7% of the sample.

The approximately 40 donors, aged roughly 6 to 95 years, were systemically healthy Caucasian individuals from Russia. Each donor gave approximately 9.3 milliliters of peripheral blood, collected into EDTA-treated Vacutainer tubes. Ficoll-Paque density-gradient centrifugation was used to isolate PBMCs, with at least 7 million per sample. Trizol reagent was used to extract total RNA from PBMCs, with at least 5 micrograms per sample. For every donor, an aliquot of PBMCs went through flow cytometry to measure the percentages of naive CD45RAhigh/CD27high T cells. The sample was blood. The source is a woman younger than 45 in good health. The rearranged segments are TRBV20-1 and TRBJ2-2; TRBD2 agrees with 13 junctional bases. The sequence in DNA is TGCAGTGTTCCGGGACTAGCGGGATCAAGGACCGGGGAGCTGTTTTTT. This is translated as CSVPGLAGSRTGELFF.